The TCR beta chain described here comes from a study of CD4 and CD8 cells across lung adenocarcinoma regions (dated by TCRdb to the late 2010s). Broadly, across the study: To look at intratumor heterogeneity in the T cell receptor repertoire, the study compared tumor centers against tumor margins.

Sequences DFQATT (CDR1) and SNEGSKA (CDR2) are obtained from the germline V gene (reference sequence). The cysteine opens and the phenylalanine closes a CDR3 of 12 amino acids. Only the CDR3 portion is preserved as DNA: 36 bases, with reading frame beginning at the first base. The library was produced with PCR. Instrument on record: HiSeq X Ten. TCRdb reprocessed the public reads (quality trimming at Q25 with fastp, clone calling with MiXCR) and kept in-frame beta chains. Duplicate CDR3 protein sequences are folded into a single record with the most common DNA and genes. The table for this sample lists several thousand distinct CDR3 sequences; less than 50% of them were counted only once. The ten largest clones add up to around 30% of the sample. Donors were patients with localized lung adenocarcinoma, a subtype of non-small cell lung cancer. These samples came from the margins of localized lung adenocarcinomas. For TCR repertoire analysis, CD4+ T cells from tumor tissue were profiled apart from CD8+ T cells.

On this clonotype itself: The clone's antigen remains unknown. One end of the junction does not line up with germline, which may come from a read error.

Material: CD4+ T cells from the margin of a lung tumor. In the paper's terms, the cell subset or site label means: tumor margin region. The TCR was taken from a male donor with lung adenocarcinoma. The CD4 and CD8 labels of this study may be unreliable. The chain joins TRBV20-1 to TRBJ2-4; TRBD2 is a weak D gene call, 5 bases matching. CDR3 reads: CSARTAENIQYF. The DNA sequence is TGCAGTGCTCGGACTGCCGAAAACATTCAGTATTTC.